Detailed here is one T cell receptor (beta chain). Here immunoSEQ multiplex PCR was the method, and the copy in TCRdb shows in-frame clones only, minus some. The profile shows hundreds of thousands of clones, around 83% of them singletons. This sample is part of a study of blood T cell repertoires in COVID-19. Overall study context: T cells, B-cell-depleted T cells, or PBMCs supplied cDNA or gDNA.

The sample consisted of peripheral blood. This sequence originates from a man aged 40-49 years with acute or convalescent COVID-19.

CDR3 residues: CASSLNRDGYTF. In nucleotides, the CDR3 is TGTGCCAGCAGCTTAAACAGGGATGGCTACACCTTC. The genes are TRBV7-9 and TRBJ1-2; D perhaps matches TRBD1 (6 bases). V dropped 2 bases and J dropped 6 bases, with 7 bases sitting between them. The CDR3 covers 12 residues. From germline, CDR1 is SEHNR and CDR2 FQNEAQ (reference sequence).